Listed below are T cell receptor beta chains from one sample, sequenced in a study of long-term antiretroviral therapy in people with HIV. Using immunoSEQ multiplex PCR, the repertoire was profiled, and TCRdb retains in-frame clones only, with some absent. The sample consists of roughly 32,000 clones, 97% of them appearing once. The sequenced sample was unsorted PBMCs, obtained 7.6 years after starting antiretroviral therapy. The receptors stem from a man aged 25-40 years with HIV. CDR3s include the opening cysteine and the closing phenylalanine or tryptophan. A D gene is named only where the DNA matches it firmly.

D gene: NA
J gene: TRBJ2-7
V gene: TRBV7-2
CDR3 protein: CASSYQLWRDHSYEQYF
CDR3 DNA: TGTGCCAGCAGTTACCAACTTTGGAGGGACCACTCCTACGAGCAGTACTTC

D gene: NA
J gene: TRBJ1-1
V gene: TRBV5-1
CDR3 protein: CASSLAVEIATEAFF
CDR3 DNA: TGCGCCAGCAGCTTGGCCGTGGAGATAGCAACTGAAGCTTTCTTT

D gene: NA
J gene: TRBJ2-7
V gene: TRBV15
CDR3 protein: CATSRDRATYEQYF
CDR3 DNA: TGTGCCACCAGCAGAGATAGAGCGACCTACGAGCAGTACTTC

D gene: NA
J gene: TRBJ1-1
V gene: TRBV4-3
CDR3 protein: CASSQDTIMNTEAFF
CDR3 DNA: TGCGCCAGCAGCCAAGATACGATAATGAACACTGAAGCTTTCTTT

D gene: TRBD1
J gene: TRBJ1-2
V gene: TRBV9
CDR3 protein: CASGRDRDGYTF
CDR3 DNA: TGTGCCAGCGGCCGGGACAGGGACGGCTACACCTTC

D gene: NA
J gene: TRBJ2-3
V gene: TRBV2
CDR3 protein: CASSATGATSTDTQYF
CDR3 DNA: TGTGCCAGCAGTGCGACAGGAGCTACTAGCACAGATACGCAGTATTTT

D gene: NA
J gene: TRBJ1-1
V gene: TRBV5-1
CDR3 protein: CASSSNIFMNTEAFF
CDR3 DNA: TGCGCCAGCAGCTCCAATATATTCATGAACACTGAAGCTTTCTTT

D gene: TRBD1
J gene: TRBJ1-5
V gene: TRBV19
CDR3 protein: CASTHRGASNQPQHF
CDR3 DNA: TGTGCCAGTACCCACAGGGGAGCCTCCAATCAGCCCCAGCATTTT

D gene: NA
J gene: TRBJ2-5
V gene: TRBV7-8
CDR3 protein: CASKLTEMATQYF
CDR3 DNA: TGTGCCAGCAAGCTTACTGAAATGGCGACCCAGTACTTC

D gene: TRBD2
J gene: TRBJ2-2
V gene: TRBV27
CDR3 protein: CASRPEREGWNTGELFF
CDR3 DNA: TGTGCCAGCAGACCAGAGCGGGAGGGCTGGAACACCGGGGAGCTGTTTTTT

D gene: NA
J gene: TRBJ2-7
V gene: TRBV2
CDR3 protein: CASSDFGVGNEQYF
CDR3 DNA: TGTGCCAGCAGTGATTTTGGGGTTGGCAACGAGCAGTACTTC

D gene: NA
J gene: TRBJ2-1
V gene: TRBV6-6
CDR3 protein: CASSSPDHQEQFF
CDR3 DNA: TGTGCCAGCAGCTCACCTGACCACCAGGAGCAGTTCTTC

D gene: TRBD1
J gene: TRBJ1-2
V gene: TRBV5-1
CDR3 protein: CASSQDRREDFYGYTF
CDR3 DNA: TGCGCCAGCAGCCAGGACAGGAGGGAGGATTTCTATGGCTACACCTTC

D gene: TRBD1
J gene: TRBJ2-6
V gene: TRBV4-2
CDR3 protein: CASRGQGIPSNVLTF
CDR3 DNA: TGTGCCAGCAGGGGACAGGGGATCCCTTCCAACGTCCTGACTTTC

D gene: NA
J gene: TRBJ2-7
V gene: TRBV2
CDR3 protein: CATEGLSYEQYF
CDR3 DNA: TGTGCCACCGAAGGGCTTTCCTACGAGCAGTACTTC

D gene: NA
J gene: TRBJ2-2
V gene: TRBV4-1
CDR3 protein: CASSIQTGPAGELFF
CDR3 DNA: TGCGCCAGCAGCATCCAAACGGGACCAGCGGGGGAGCTGTTTTTT